A selection of T cell receptor beta chains follows, all from one sample in a study of cytomegalovirus exposure and HLA in healthy donors. The data were produced by immunoSEQ multiplex PCR, yet TCRdb's version contains in-frame clones alone and is incomplete. The table lists 100,000 to 150,000 clones, around three fifths of them singletons. Source material: PBMCs. Receptor source: a woman aged 35 to 49 in good health and CMV-seronegative. Both conserved end residues are part of each CDR3. Fields, in order: CDR3 length, D gene, J gene, clone size, V gene, CDR3 DNA, CDR3 protein. A D gene is named only where the DNA matches it firmly. Expanded clones are given a class, and other clones once, few, many or no size at all.

CDR3 length: 14; D gene: -; J gene: TRBJ2-3; clone size: -; V gene: TRBV28; CDR3 DNA: TGTGCCATAACGGGACAATCCTTCCCAGATACGCAGTATTTT; CDR3 protein: CAITGQSFPDTQYF
CDR3 length: 16; D gene: -; J gene: TRBJ1-1; clone size: -; V gene: TRBV19; CDR3 DNA: TGTGCCAGTAGTATAACCGACAGCGCCATTGCCACTGAAGCTTTCTTT; CDR3 protein: CASSITDSAIATEAFF
CDR3 length: 15; D gene: TRBD2; J gene: TRBJ2-1; clone size: few; V gene: TRBV5-1; CDR3 DNA: TGCGCCAGCAGCTTTCTAGCGGGGGGCATCAATGAGCAGTTCTTC; CDR3 protein: CASSFLAGGINEQFF
CDR3 length: 14; D gene: -; J gene: TRBJ2-5; clone size: -; V gene: TRBV11-2; CDR3 DNA: TGTGCCAGCAGCTTAGGGGGGGGCCTAGAGACCCAGTACTTC; CDR3 protein: CASSLGGGLETQYF
CDR3 length: 14; D gene: TRBD1; J gene: TRBJ2-2; clone size: few; V gene: TRBV28; CDR3 DNA: TGTGCCAGCAGTACAGGGGCTCCCACCGGGGAGCTGTTTTTT; CDR3 protein: CASSTGAPTGELFF
CDR3 length: 18; D gene: TRBD1; J gene: TRBJ2-1; clone size: -; V gene: TRBV2; CDR3 DNA: TGTGCCAGCAGGCCACACCATGATGAGGGGGCGCCTCCTCATGAGCAGTTCTTC; CDR3 protein: CASRPHHDEGAPPHEQFF
CDR3 length: 15; D gene: -; J gene: TRBJ2-2; clone size: -; V gene: TRBV6-5; CDR3 DNA: TGTGCCAGCAGAAGTAACGCCCGGTACACCGGGGAGCTGTTTTTT; CDR3 protein: CASRSNARYTGELFF
CDR3 length: 14; D gene: TRBD2; J gene: TRBJ2-5; clone size: -; V gene: TRBV27; CDR3 DNA: TGTGCCAGCAGTTTGACTAGCGGGGCGGAGACCCAGTACTTC; CDR3 protein: CASSLTSGAETQYF
CDR3 length: 15; D gene: TRBD1; J gene: TRBJ1-4; clone size: -; V gene: TRBV5-1; CDR3 DNA: TGCGCCAGCAGCCTTAGACAGGGGGCTAATGAAAAACTGTTTTTT; CDR3 protein: CASSLRQGANEKLFF
CDR3 length: 16; D gene: TRBD1; J gene: TRBJ1-5; clone size: -; V gene: TRBV7-2; CDR3 DNA: TGTGCCAGCAGCTCCCAGACAGGGGGCGTCGATCAGCCCCAGCATTTT; CDR3 protein: CASSSQTGGVDQPQHF
CDR3 length: 13; D gene: TRBD1; J gene: TRBJ1-2; clone size: few; V gene: TRBV6-5; CDR3 DNA: TGTGCCAGCAGCCGACAGGGGGACTATGGCTACACCTTC; CDR3 protein: CASSRQGDYGYTF
CDR3 length: 15; D gene: TRBD2; J gene: TRBJ2-3; clone size: few; V gene: TRBV28; CDR3 DNA: TGTGCCAGCAGCCCCAGCGGGGGGGCCCCAGATACGCAGTATTTT; CDR3 protein: CASSPSGGAPDTQYF
CDR3 length: 15; D gene: -; J gene: TRBJ1-6; clone size: -; V gene: TRBV7-9; CDR3 DNA: TGTGCCAGCAGTTTTTCGACAGGCCGAAATTCACCCCTCCACTTT; CDR3 protein: CASSFSTGRNSPLHF
CDR3 length: 16; D gene: -; J gene: TRBJ1-3; clone size: few; V gene: TRBV9; CDR3 DNA: TGTGCCAGCAGCGTAGCTACGGGGTTCTCTGGAAACACCATATATTTT; CDR3 protein: CASSVATGFSGNTIYF
CDR3 length: 16; D gene: -; J gene: TRBJ2-2; clone size: -; V gene: TRBV4-2; CDR3 DNA: TGTGCCAGCAGCCAAGATGAGACTACGAACACCGGGGAGCTGTTTTTT; CDR3 protein: CASSQDETTNTGELFF
CDR3 length: 14; D gene: TRBD1; J gene: TRBJ1-1; clone size: few; V gene: TRBV7-3; CDR3 DNA: TGTGCCAGCAGCTCTCAGGGGGCGGACACTGAAGCTTTCTTT; CDR3 protein: CASSSQGADTEAFF
CDR3 length: 14; D gene: -; J gene: TRBJ1-1; clone size: -; V gene: TRBV7-6; CDR3 DNA: TGTGCCAGCAGCTCCGACAGGTATGCCACTGAAGCTTTCTTT; CDR3 protein: CASSSDRYATEAFF
CDR3 length: 14; D gene: -; J gene: TRBJ2-3; clone size: -; V gene: TRBV9; CDR3 DNA: TGTGCCAGCAGCTATGGGGCCCGCACAGATACGCAGTATTTT; CDR3 protein: CASSYGARTDTQYF
CDR3 length: 13; D gene: -; J gene: TRBJ2-5; clone size: -; V gene: TRBV10-3; CDR3 DNA: TGTGCCATCAGGCGACAGGGAGGAGAGACCCAGTACTTC; CDR3 protein: CAIRRQGGETQYF
CDR3 length: 12; D gene: -; J gene: TRBJ1-3; clone size: -; V gene: TRBV9; CDR3 DNA: TGTGCCAGCAGCGCGAGGGGAAACACCATATATTTT; CDR3 protein: CASSARGNTIYF
CDR3 length: 15; D gene: TRBD1; J gene: TRBJ1-6; clone size: -; V gene: TRBV19; CDR3 DNA: TGTGCCAGTAGTTTGATGACAGGGCGGAATTCACCCCTCCACTTT; CDR3 protein: CASSLMTGRNSPLHF
CDR3 length: 17; D gene: -; J gene: TRBJ1-6; clone size: -; V gene: TRBV4-1; CDR3 DNA: TGCGCCAGCAGCCAAGATAATGGACAGAGAAATAATTCACCCCTCCACTTT; CDR3 protein: CASSQDNGQRNNSPLHF
CDR3 length: 15; D gene: -; J gene: TRBJ1-3; clone size: -; V gene: TRBV4-2; CDR3 DNA: TGTGCCAGCAGCCCCCACCCCAGCTCTGGAAACACCATATATTTT; CDR3 protein: CASSPHPSSGNTIYF
CDR3 length: 15; D gene: TRBD2; J gene: TRBJ2-2; clone size: -; V gene: TRBV6-5; CDR3 DNA: TGTGCCAGCAGCCTCGGGACTACCTCCACCGGGGAGCTGTTTTTT; CDR3 protein: CASSLGTTSTGELFF
CDR3 length: 13; D gene: -; J gene: TRBJ2-2; clone size: -; V gene: TRBV6-1; CDR3 DNA: TGTGCCAGCAGTGAGGGGAGCACCGGGGAGCTGTTTTTT; CDR3 protein: CASSEGSTGELFF
CDR3 length: 16; D gene: TRBD1; J gene: TRBJ2-5; clone size: -; V gene: TRBV19; CDR3 DNA: TGTGCCAGTAGCCTAATCACCGGGACAGGGACGGAGACCCAGTACTTC; CDR3 protein: CASSLITGTGTETQYF
CDR3 length: 14; D gene: TRBD1; J gene: TRBJ1-1; clone size: -; V gene: TRBV10-3; CDR3 DNA: TGTGCCATCAGTGAGGGACAGGGGGTTGGTGAAGCTTTCTTT; CDR3 protein: CAISEGQGVGEAFF
CDR3 length: 18; D gene: TRBD1; J gene: TRBJ2-7; clone size: -; V gene: TRBV27; CDR3 DNA: TGTGCCAGCAGTCTTTTCACCTCAGGACAGGGGGAAACCTACGAGCAGTACTTC; CDR3 protein: CASSLFTSGQGETYEQYF
CDR3 length: 14; D gene: -; J gene: TRBJ2-1; clone size: -; V gene: TRBV5-1; CDR3 DNA: TGCGCCAGCAGTGAGGGTGAATCCTACAATGAGCAGTTCTTC; CDR3 protein: CASSEGESYNEQFF
CDR3 length: 14; D gene: -; J gene: TRBJ1-1; clone size: few; V gene: TRBV10-3; CDR3 DNA: TGTGCCATCAGTTTTGGCCAGGGGAACACTGAAGCTTTCTTT; CDR3 protein: CAISFGQGNTEAFF
CDR3 length: 13; D gene: -; J gene: TRBJ1-1; clone size: -; V gene: TRBV10-3; CDR3 DNA: TGTGCCACCAGTGCTGGGGCGATCACTGAAGCTTTCTTT; CDR3 protein: CATSAGAITEAFF
CDR3 length: 12; D gene: TRBD1; J gene: TRBJ1-5; clone size: -; V gene: TRBV6-5; CDR3 DNA: TGTGCCAGCCGCAGGGGGGATCAGCCCCAGCATTTT; CDR3 protein: CASRRGDQPQHF
CDR3 length: 15; D gene: TRBD1; J gene: TRBJ1-1; clone size: -; V gene: TRBV29-1; CDR3 DNA: TGCAGCGTACTACACCTACAGGGGGCGCGGACTGAAGCTTTCTTT; CDR3 protein: CSVLHLQGARTEAFF
CDR3 length: 14; D gene: TRBD1; J gene: TRBJ1-5; clone size: -; V gene: TRBV19; CDR3 DNA: TGTGCCAGTAGTATGGGACAGGGGTATCAGCCCCAGCATTTT; CDR3 protein: CASSMGQGYQPQHF
CDR3 length: 15; D gene: TRBD2; J gene: TRBJ2-1; clone size: -; V gene: TRBV11-1; CDR3 DNA: TGTGCCAGCAGCTTAGAGGTAGCGGGGGCCTTTAAGCAGTTCTTC; CDR3 protein: CASSLEVAGAFKQFF
CDR3 length: 15; D gene: TRBD1; J gene: TRBJ1-2; clone size: -; V gene: TRBV2; CDR3 DNA: TGTGCCAGCAGTGCCAACCCGGGACAGGGGGGCGGCTACACCTTC; CDR3 protein: CASSANPGQGGGYTF
CDR3 length: 15; D gene: -; J gene: TRBJ1-5; clone size: -; V gene: TRBV2; CDR3 DNA: TGTGCCAGCAGTGAAGTATCAGGGAAAAGTCAGCCCCAGCATTTT; CDR3 protein: CASSEVSGKSQPQHF
CDR3 length: 15; D gene: -; J gene: TRBJ2-1; clone size: -; V gene: TRBV9; CDR3 DNA: TGTGCCAGCAGCGTAGAGTCGAGCTCCTACAATGAGCAGTTCTTC; CDR3 protein: CASSVESSSYNEQFF
CDR3 length: 17; D gene: -; J gene: TRBJ2-4; clone size: -; V gene: TRBV13; CDR3 DNA: TGTGCCAGCAGCTTAGAGGCGGGGCCCCGGCCCAAAAACATTCAGTACTTC; CDR3 protein: CASSLEAGPRPKNIQYF
CDR3 length: 16; D gene: TRBD1; J gene: TRBJ1-2; clone size: -; V gene: TRBV27; CDR3 DNA: TGTGCCAGCAGTTTCCTCCGAGGACAGGGGGCGCTTGGCTACACCTTC; CDR3 protein: CASSFLRGQGALGYTF
CDR3 length: 13; D gene: -; J gene: TRBJ2-7; clone size: -; V gene: TRBV4-2; CDR3 DNA: TGTGCCAGCAGCCAAGACGGGAGCAACGAGCAGTACTTC; CDR3 protein: CASSQDGSNEQYF
CDR3 length: 11; D gene: TRBD1; J gene: TRBJ1-2; clone size: few; V gene: TRBV6-1; CDR3 DNA: TGTGCCTTGGACAGGGACTATGGCTACACCTTC; CDR3 protein: CALDRDYGYTF
CDR3 length: 12; D gene: TRBD1; J gene: TRBJ1-1; clone size: -; V gene: TRBV29-1; CDR3 DNA: TGCAGCGCCCGGACAGGGGAGGTACAAGCTTTCTTT; CDR3 protein: CSARTGEVQAFF
CDR3 length: 16; D gene: TRBD1; J gene: TRBJ1-1; clone size: -; V gene: TRBV5-6; CDR3 DNA: TGTGCCAGCAGCTCGGTACCGGGACAGCTTAACACTGAAGCTTTCTTT; CDR3 protein: CASSSVPGQLNTEAFF
CDR3 length: 15; D gene: -; J gene: TRBJ1-1; clone size: -; V gene: TRBV7-3; CDR3 DNA: TGTGCCAGCAGCTTATCGACGACAGGTTCCTCTGAAGCTTTCTTT; CDR3 protein: CASSLSTTGSSEAFF
CDR3 length: 15; D gene: TRBD1; J gene: TRBJ1-5; clone size: -; V gene: TRBV19; CDR3 DNA: TGTGCCAGTAACTTGGACAGGGGAGGCAATCAGCCCCAGCATTTT; CDR3 protein: CASNLDRGGNQPQHF
CDR3 length: 12; D gene: -; J gene: TRBJ1-2; clone size: -; V gene: TRBV9; CDR3 DNA: TGTGCCAGCAGCGTAGCAGGGTTTGGCTACACCTTC; CDR3 protein: CASSVAGFGYTF
CDR3 length: 15; D gene: TRBD1; J gene: TRBJ1-6; clone size: -; V gene: TRBV15; CDR3 DNA: TGTGCCACCAGTAGTACGGGACAGGGTAATTCACCCCTCCACTTT; CDR3 protein: CATSSTGQGNSPLHF
CDR3 length: 15; D gene: -; J gene: TRBJ1-2; clone size: few; V gene: TRBV7-2; CDR3 DNA: TGTGCCAGCAGCTTAGGTCCGGACAGCATCTATGGCTACACCTTC; CDR3 protein: CASSLGPDSIYGYTF